Listed below are T cell receptor beta chains from one sample, sequenced in a study of T cells in localized non-small cell lung cancer. The protocol was immunoSEQ multiplex PCR, while the TCRdb copy is restricted to in-frame clones and leaves out a portion. Of tens of thousands of clones in the sample, 87% are singletons; the top ten hold less than 20%. The source was peripheral blood mononuclear cells, collected before any cancer treatment. The receptors were gathered from a man aged 35 to 69 with stage III lung adenocarcinoma. Each CDR3 is given with its conserved first and last residue. D genes are given only for firm matches. Expanded clones are given a class, and other clones once, few, many or no size at all.

v_call,clone_size,j_call,d_call,cdr3_nt,cdr3_aa
TRBV15,-,TRBJ2-3,-,TGTGCCGCCAGGCGTGGGCAGGTTCACACAGATACGCAGTATTTT,CAARRGQVHTDTQYF
TRBV6-1,-,TRBJ1-3,-,TGTGCCAGCAGCCTCGACAGCTCTGGAAACACCATATATTTT,CASSLDSSGNTIYF
TRBV6-5,-,TRBJ1-5,-,TGTGCCATCCGTTCGGTCGATCAGCCCCAGCATTTT,CAIRSVDQPQHF
TRBV10-3,-,TRBJ1-4,-,TGTGCCATCAGGGGGGGGGCGCATGAAAAACTGTTTTTT,CAIRGGAHEKLFF
TRBV7-2,-,TRBJ2-7,-,TGTGCCAGCAGCCCAGGGGACGGAGGCTCCTACGAGCAGTACTTC,CASSPGDGGSYEQYF
TRBV5-4,-,TRBJ2-5,TRBD1,TGTGCCAGCGGAACGGGACAGAAACAAGAGACCCAGTACTTC,CASGTGQKQETQYF
TRBV7-9,-,TRBJ2-1,TRBD2,TGTGCCAGCAGCCTTCTTTTAGCGGGGGTTTCCTACAATGAGCAGTTCTTC,CASSLLLAGVSYNEQFF
TRBV6-5,-,TRBJ2-7,-,TGTGCCAGCCGGGGCTCGGGACACGGGTACTTC,CASRGSGHGYF
TRBV7-9,-,TRBJ2-3,-,TGTGCCAGCAGCTTAGCGGGAGTTCATACGCAGTATTTT,CASSLAGVHTQYF
TRBV7-8,-,TRBJ1-1,-,TGTGCCAGCAGCTTGAGAGGTTCCACTGAAGCTTTCTTT,CASSLRGSTEAFF
TRBV5-5,-,TRBJ1-1,-,TGTGCCAGCAGCTCGACAGTGAACACTGAAGCTTTCTTT,CASSSTVNTEAFF
TRBV6-5,-,TRBJ1-6,-,TGTGCCAGCAGTTACTTCGTAAGCAGTACGAATTCACCCCTCCACTTT,CASSYFVSSTNSPLHF
TRBV29-1,-,TRBJ2-3,TRBD1,TGCAGCGTTGAAGGGGTCGGGGAGGCAGGGGGCCGTGCAGATACGCAGTATTTT,CSVEGVGEAGGRADTQYF
TRBV5-6,-,TRBJ2-7,-,TGTGCCAGCAGCTTACAAAAGGGTTTCTACGAGCAGTACTTC,CASSLQKGFYEQYF
TRBV19,-,TRBJ2-3,TRBD2,TGTGCCAGTAGTATAGCTCTAGCGGGGGGGCGAGATACGCAGTATTTT,CASSIALAGGRDTQYF
TRBV18,-,TRBJ1-2,-,TGTGCCAGCTCACCAATGCCAGCCAATGACTATGGCTACACCTTC,CASSPMPANDYGYTF
TRBV5-1,-,TRBJ1-6,TRBD1,TGCGCCAGCAGCTGGGACTCAGGGGGGATGGGTTCACCCCTCCACTTT,CASSWDSGGMGSPLHF
TRBV13,once,TRBJ2-7,TRBD1,TGTGCCAGCAGCCAGACAGGGTACCCCTACGAGCAGTACTTC,CASSQTGYPYEQYF
TRBV9,-,TRBJ2-3,TRBD2,TGTGCCAGCAGCGTAGTCGGGCTAGCGGGGGGACGAGATACGCAGTATTTT,CASSVVGLAGGRDTQYF
TRBV1,-,TRBJ2-1,-,TGCACCAGCAGCCAAGATCACTTGGTCAATGAGCAGTTCTTC,CTSSQDHLVNEQFF
TRBV5-1,-,TRBJ2-7,-,TGCGCCTCCCTTGGACGGGACTACGAGCAGTACTTC,CASLGRDYEQYF
TRBV6-6,medium-sized,TRBJ2-1,-,TGTGCCAGCAGTTCACTCAGCTCCTACAATGAGCAGTTCTTC,CASSSLSSYNEQFF
TRBV7-2,-,TRBJ1-2,-,TGTGCCAGCAGCTTAGCCGCCGGGCCCTATGGCTACACCTTC,CASSLAAGPYGYTF
TRBV30,-,TRBJ1-1,-,TGTGCCTGGAGTCCCCCCCGTTTTACCAGAGGGAACACTGAAGCTTTCTTT,CAWSPPRFTRGNTEAFF
TRBV5-8,-,TRBJ2-1,-,TGTGCCAGCAGCTTGGGGGCTAGCTTTGAGCAGTTCTTC,CASSLGASFEQFF
TRBV27,-,TRBJ2-2,-,TGTGCCAGCAGTTTAGACCAGGGGCGTTGGTTTGGCACCGGGGAGCTGTTTTTT,CASSLDQGRWFGTGELFF
TRBV5-1,-,TRBJ2-2,-,TGCGCCAGCAGCTTGGACAGGTTAGGAACCGGGGAGCTGTTTTTT,CASSLDRLGTGELFF
TRBV7-2,once,TRBJ2-1,TRBD1,TGTGCCAGCAGCCTTTACAGGGGGAATGAGCAGTTCTTC,CASSLYRGNEQFF
TRBV28,-,TRBJ2-7,TRBD2,TGTGCCAGCAGTTCCGCCGGTGGCGGGGGATACGAGCAGTACTTC,CASSSAGGGGYEQYF
TRBV29-1,-,TRBJ1-2,-,TGCAGCGTACGTACGGGACGGGACGATGGCTACACCTTC,CSVRTGRDDGYTF
TRBV10-2,-,TRBJ2-7,-,TGCGCCAGCAGTGCCCCCCGTGGGCAGGGACCCGAGCAGTACTTC,CASSAPRGQGPEQYF
TRBV2,-,TRBJ2-7,-,TGTGCCAGCAGAGCTATCGGCACTACCTACGAGCAGTACTTC,CASRAIGTTYEQYF
TRBV15,-,TRBJ1-1,-,TGTGCCACCAGTTTGGCCAACCGGGGAGACACTGAAGCTTTCTTT,CATSLANRGDTEAFF
TRBV19,-,TRBJ2-5,TRBD2,TGTGCCAGTAGTCTCAACCCACGACTAGCCCAGGAGACCCAGTACTTC,CASSLNPRLAQETQYF
TRBV2,-,TRBJ1-1,-,TGTGCCAGCAGGATTATTCAGGGAGGAAGCACTGAAGCTTTCTTT,CASRIIQGGSTEAFF
TRBV5-1,-,TRBJ2-1,TRBD1,TGCGCCAGCAGCTTTACGACAGGGTGGTCCTACAATGAGCAGTTCTTC,CASSFTTGWSYNEQFF
TRBV10-2,once,TRBJ2-1,TRBD2,TGCGCCAGCACCCTAACGGGGGGGCTCAATGAGCAGTTCTTC,CASTLTGGLNEQFF
TRBV4-2,-,TRBJ1-2,-,TGTGCCAGCAGCCCTCGGTCCGCGGCCAACTATGGCTACACCTTC,CASSPRSAANYGYTF
TRBV29-1,-,TRBJ1-1,TRBD1,TGCAGCGTATCCGCCGGGACAGGCGTTTCCACTGAAGCTTTCTTT,CSVSAGTGVSTEAFF
TRBV10-3,-,TRBJ1-5,TRBD1,TGTGCCAGCGGGGCAGACAGGGGCAATCAGCCCCAGCATTTT,CASGADRGNQPQHF
TRBV28,-,TRBJ2-2,-,TGTGCCAGCAGGGCGGGGACAGTAGGTACCGGGGAGCTGTTTTTT,CASRAGTVGTGELFF
TRBV29-1,-,TRBJ2-1,-,TGCAGCTCACGGGACATAGAGCAGTTCTTC,CSSRDIEQFF
TRBV27,-,TRBJ1-5,TRBD1,TGTGCCAGCACCGCGACAGGGGTTGGCGTTCAGCCCCAGCATTTT,CASTATGVGVQPQHF
TRBV5-1,-,TRBJ1-6,-,TGCGCCAGCAGCGTGGACACTTTCACCCGAAATTCACCCCTCCACTTT,CASSVDTFTRNSPLHF
TRBV28,-,TRBJ2-2,-,TGTGCCAGCAGTTCGAACACCGGGGAGCTGTTTTTT,CASSSNTGELFF
TRBV27,few,TRBJ1-4,-,TGTGCCAGCAGACGTAAGGGCTCAACTAATGAAAAACTGTTTTTT,CASRRKGSTNEKLFF
TRBV19,-,TRBJ1-2,-,TGTGCCAGCGGGTACCCACAGGGCACCTATGGCTACACCTTC,CASGYPQGTYGYTF
TRBV2,-,TRBJ2-7,-,TGTGCCAGCAGCGCGACCGGCTACGAGCAGTACTTC,CASSATGYEQYF
TRBV6-5,-,TRBJ1-3,-,TGTGCCAGCAGTGAAGGGCTGGGAAACACCATATATTTT,CASSEGLGNTIYF
TRBV6-6,few,TRBJ2-5,-,TGTGCCAGCAGTTACTTGACAGTCCAAGAGACCCAGTACTTC,CASSYLTVQETQYF
TRBV5-1,-,TRBJ2-5,-,TGCGCCAGCAGCTTTAAAGAGACCCAGTACTTC,CASSFKETQYF
TRBV20-1,-,TRBJ2-7,-,TGCAGTATGACAGTGAACTACGAGCAGTACTTC,CSMTVNYEQYF
TRBV2,-,TRBJ2-5,-,TGTGCCAGCAGTGGGGACACACAAGAGACCCAGTACTTC,CASSGDTQETQYF